This T cell receptor beta chain was observed in a study of OX40 agonist ivuxolimab in advanced cancers. The protocol was immunoSEQ multiplex PCR, while the TCRdb copy is restricted to in-frame clones and leaves out a portion. The sample records about 72,000 clones, roughly 89% being singletons. From germline, CDR1 is MNHNS and CDR2 SASEGT. The J segment lost 5 bases and the V segment lost 6 bases, leaving 3 bases of the junction unmatched. This CDR3 comprises 14 residues. The chain has TRBV6-1 and TRBJ1-5, with 11 bases matching TRBD1. The source of this sequence is an adult with an advanced solid tumor such as melanoma, head and neck, liver or kidney cancer. Here the sequenced sample was CD4+ or CD8+ T cells sorted from blood, taken in a trial of the OX40 agonist ivuxolimab. In DNA, the CDR3 is TGTGCCAGCAGGCGGACAGGGGGCCATCAGCCCCAGCATTTT. Residues: CASRRTGGHQPQHF.